This TCR beta chain came from a study of blood T cell repertoires in COVID-19. Seattle patients were enrolled while actively infected and followed longitudinally. As processed by the authors: Reference gene primer amplification in the assay estimated nucleated cell counts. Sequencing used immunoSEQ multiplex PCR; TCRdb keeps in-frame clones, though not all of them. V, J and clone size are taken as reported in that table, and D and trimming were inferred from the DNA itself. The data hold about 130,000 clones, with about four fifths observed a single time. This clone was detected only once. The sample taken for sequencing was peripheral blood. This receptor was identified in a young man with COVID-19, enrolled during active disease.

CDR3 DNA sequence: TGTGCCAGTAGCAGCACAGGGGGCGCGTATGAAAAACTGTTTTTT. Its protein product is CASSSTGGAYEKLFF. The J gene is TRBJ1-4, the V gene TRBV19; TRBD1 agrees at 9 bases. Germline values: CDR1 LNHDA, CDR2 SQIVND (reference sequence). The CDR3 is 15 amino acids. V shed 6 bases and J 6 bases; nucleotides not matched to a gene: 8.